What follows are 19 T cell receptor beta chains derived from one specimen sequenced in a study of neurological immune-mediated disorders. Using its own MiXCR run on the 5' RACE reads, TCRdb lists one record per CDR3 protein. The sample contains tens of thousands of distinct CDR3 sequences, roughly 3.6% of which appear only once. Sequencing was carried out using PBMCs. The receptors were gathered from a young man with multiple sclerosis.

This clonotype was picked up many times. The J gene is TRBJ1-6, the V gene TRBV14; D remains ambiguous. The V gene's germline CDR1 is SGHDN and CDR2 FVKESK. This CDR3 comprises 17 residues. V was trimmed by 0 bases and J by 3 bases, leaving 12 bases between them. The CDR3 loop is CASSQDRVARYNSPLHF. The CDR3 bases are TGTGCCAGCAGCCAAGATAGGGTCGCACGCTATAATTCACCCCTCCACTTT.

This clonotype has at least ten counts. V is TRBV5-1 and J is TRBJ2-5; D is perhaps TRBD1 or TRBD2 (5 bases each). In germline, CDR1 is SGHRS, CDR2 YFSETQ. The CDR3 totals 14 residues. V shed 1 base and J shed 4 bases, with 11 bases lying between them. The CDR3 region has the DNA TGCGCCAGCAGCTTGTCCAGGGACGGAGAGACCCAGTACTTC. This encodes CASSLSRDGETQYF.

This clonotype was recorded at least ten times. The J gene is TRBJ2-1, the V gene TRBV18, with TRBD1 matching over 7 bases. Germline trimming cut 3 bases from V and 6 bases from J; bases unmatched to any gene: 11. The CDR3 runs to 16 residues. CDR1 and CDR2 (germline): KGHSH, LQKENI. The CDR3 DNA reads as TGTGCCAGCTCACCTCCCTGGGGGACAGAGAGCAATGAGCAGTTCTTC. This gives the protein CASSPPWGTESNEQFF.

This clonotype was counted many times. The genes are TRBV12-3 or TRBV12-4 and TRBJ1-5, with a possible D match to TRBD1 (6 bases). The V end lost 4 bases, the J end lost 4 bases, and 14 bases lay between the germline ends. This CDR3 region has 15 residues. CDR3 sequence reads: CASSYRGGGNQPQHF. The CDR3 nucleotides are TGTGCCAGCAGTTATAGGGGGGGCGGGAATCAGCCCCAGCATTTT.

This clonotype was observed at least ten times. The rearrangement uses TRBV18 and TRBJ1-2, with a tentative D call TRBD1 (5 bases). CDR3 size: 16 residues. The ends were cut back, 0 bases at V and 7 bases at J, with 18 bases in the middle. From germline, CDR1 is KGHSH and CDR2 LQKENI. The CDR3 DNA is TGTGCCAGCTCACCACCGTTAAGACAGATTCCTGGTGGCTACACCTTC. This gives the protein CASSPPLRQIPGGYTF.

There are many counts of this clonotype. For the CDR3, the DNA is TGTGCCAGCAGCTTGATGGCGGGGGGCCAAGAGACCCAGTACTTC. It encodes CASSLMAGGQETQYF. V is TRBV5-5 and J is TRBJ2-5; TRBD2 aligns across 8 bases. Germline CDR1 reads SGHKS; CDR2 reads YYEKEE (reference sequence). The CDR3 spans 15 residues. V dropped 1 base and J dropped 1; count of bases not matched to a gene: 3.

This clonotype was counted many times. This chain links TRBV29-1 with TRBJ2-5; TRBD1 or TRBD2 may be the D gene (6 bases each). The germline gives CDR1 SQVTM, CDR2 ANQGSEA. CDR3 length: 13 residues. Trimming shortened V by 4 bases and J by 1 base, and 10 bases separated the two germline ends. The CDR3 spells CSVGRGAQETQYF. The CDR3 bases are TGCAGCGTTGGTAGGGGGGCCCAAGAGACCCAGTACTTC.

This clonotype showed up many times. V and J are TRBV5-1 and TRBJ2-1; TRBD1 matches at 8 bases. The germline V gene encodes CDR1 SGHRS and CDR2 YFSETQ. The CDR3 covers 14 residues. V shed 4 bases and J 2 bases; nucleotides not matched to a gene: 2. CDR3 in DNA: TGCGCCAGCAGCAGGACAGGGACCTACAATGAGCAGTTCTTC. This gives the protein CASSRTGTYNEQFF.

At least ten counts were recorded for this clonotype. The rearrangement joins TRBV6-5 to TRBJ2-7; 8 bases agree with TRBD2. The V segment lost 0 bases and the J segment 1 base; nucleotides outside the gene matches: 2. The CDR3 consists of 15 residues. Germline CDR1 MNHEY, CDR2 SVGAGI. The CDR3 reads CASSYSAGGSYEQYF. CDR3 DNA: TGTGCCAGCAGTTACTCCGCGGGGGGATCCTACGAGCAGTACTTC.

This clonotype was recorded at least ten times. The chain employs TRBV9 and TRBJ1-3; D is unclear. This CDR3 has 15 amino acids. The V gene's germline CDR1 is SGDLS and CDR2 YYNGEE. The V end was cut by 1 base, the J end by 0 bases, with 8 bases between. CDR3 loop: CASSVIGSSGNTIYF. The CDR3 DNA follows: TGTGCCAGCAGCGTAATTGGCAGCTCTGGAAACACCATATATTTT. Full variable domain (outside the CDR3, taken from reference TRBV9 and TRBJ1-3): DSGVTQTPKHLITATGQRVTLRCSPRSGDLSVYWYQQSLDQGLQFLIQYYNGEERAKGNILERFSAQQFPDLHSELNLSSLELGDSALYFCASSVIGSSGNTIYFGEGSWLTVV.

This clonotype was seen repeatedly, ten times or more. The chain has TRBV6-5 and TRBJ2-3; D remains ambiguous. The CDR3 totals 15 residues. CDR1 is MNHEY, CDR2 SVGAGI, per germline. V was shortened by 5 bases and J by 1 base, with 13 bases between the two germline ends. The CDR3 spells CASSRRQPGTDTQYF. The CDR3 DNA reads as TGTGCCAGCAGTAGACGGCAGCCTGGCACAGATACGCAGTATTTT.

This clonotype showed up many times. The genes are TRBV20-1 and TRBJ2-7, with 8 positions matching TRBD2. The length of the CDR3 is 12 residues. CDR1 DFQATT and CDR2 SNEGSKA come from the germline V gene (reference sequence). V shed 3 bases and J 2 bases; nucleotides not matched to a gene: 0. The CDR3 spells CSASGGAYEQYF. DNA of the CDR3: TGCAGTGCTAGCGGGGGGGCCTACGAGCAGTACTTC.

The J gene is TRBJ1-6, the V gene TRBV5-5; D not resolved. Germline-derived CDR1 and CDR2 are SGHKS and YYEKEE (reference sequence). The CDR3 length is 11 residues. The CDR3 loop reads CASSYNSPLHF. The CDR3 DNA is TGTGCTAGCTCATATAATTCACCCCTCCACTTT.

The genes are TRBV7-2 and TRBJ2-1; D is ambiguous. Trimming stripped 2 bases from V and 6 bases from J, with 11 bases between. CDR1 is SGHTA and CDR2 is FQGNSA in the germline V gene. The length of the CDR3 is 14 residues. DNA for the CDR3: TGTGCCAGCAGCTTAACCCCTACTGGCAATGAGCAGTTCTTC. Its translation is CASSLTPTGNEQFF.

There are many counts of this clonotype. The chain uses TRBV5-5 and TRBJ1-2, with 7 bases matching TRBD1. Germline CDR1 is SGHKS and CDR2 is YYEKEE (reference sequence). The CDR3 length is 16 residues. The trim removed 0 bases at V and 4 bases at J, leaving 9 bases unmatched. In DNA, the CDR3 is TGTGCCAGCAGCTTGGGGGACGCCCGGGACAGCTATGGCTACACCTTC. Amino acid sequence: CASSLGDARDSYGYTF.

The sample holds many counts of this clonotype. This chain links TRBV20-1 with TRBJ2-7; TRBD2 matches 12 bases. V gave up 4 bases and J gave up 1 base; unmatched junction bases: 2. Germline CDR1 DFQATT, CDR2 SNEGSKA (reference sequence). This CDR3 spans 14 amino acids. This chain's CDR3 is CSATTSGGSYEQYF. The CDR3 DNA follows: TGCAGTGCTACCACTAGCGGGGGGTCCTACGAGCAGTACTTC.

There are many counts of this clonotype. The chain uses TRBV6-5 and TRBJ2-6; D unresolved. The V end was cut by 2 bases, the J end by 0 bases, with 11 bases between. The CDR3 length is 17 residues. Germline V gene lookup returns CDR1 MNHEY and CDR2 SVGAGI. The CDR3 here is CASSYVPIGSGANVLTF. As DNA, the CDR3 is TGTGCCAGCAGTTACGTCCCGATCGGCTCTGGGGCCAACGTCCTGACTTTC.

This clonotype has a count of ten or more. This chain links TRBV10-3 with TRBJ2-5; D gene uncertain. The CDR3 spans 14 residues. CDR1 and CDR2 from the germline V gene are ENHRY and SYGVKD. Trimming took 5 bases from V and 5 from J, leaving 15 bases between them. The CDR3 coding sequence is TGTGCCATCAGTCCGGATCCGCTCGAGGAGACCCAGTACTTC. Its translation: CAISPDPLEETQYF.

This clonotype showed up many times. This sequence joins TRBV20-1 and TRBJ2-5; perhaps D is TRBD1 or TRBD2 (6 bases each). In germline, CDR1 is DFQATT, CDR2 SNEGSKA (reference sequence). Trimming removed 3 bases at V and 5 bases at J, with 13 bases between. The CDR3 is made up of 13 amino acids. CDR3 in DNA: TGCAGTGCTAGTGAGGGGGGCGACGAGACCCAGTACTTC. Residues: CSASEGGDETQYF.